This is a list of T cell receptor beta chains from one sample in a study of T cell changes during pregnancy in multiple sclerosis. Libraries were prepared by immunoSEQ multiplex PCR; TCRdb keeps only in-frame clonotypes and omits some of them. The table has about 120,000 clones, around 93% seen once; the top ten hold approximately 5.8%. The specimen was peripheral blood, collected before pregnancy. The receptor source for this set is a female donor with multiple sclerosis, enrolled in a pregnancy study. Both conserved end residues are part of each CDR3. Fields, in order: V gene, clone size, J gene, CDR3 protein. Some rows mark clone size as missing; the rest say once, few, many or name a class of expanded clone.

>TRBV7-8|.|TRBJ1-3
CASSLGAISSGNTIYF
>TRBV7-9|.|TRBJ2-7
CASSSTTEPGQGFREQYF
>TRBV7-5|once|TRBJ1-4
CVRSLVHQAGDNEKLFF
>TRBV4-2|.|TRBJ2-5
CASSQIIGLGETQYF
>TRBV5-4|.|TRBJ2-2
CASSLRQAGSGELFF
>TRBV10-3|.|TRBJ2-1
CAISGVAASGDEQFF
>TRBV5-6|.|TRBJ2-2
CASSWFRGGVPHVGELFF
>TRBV5-1|.|TRBJ1-1
CASSLVTGRDGTEAFF
>TRBV6-1|few|TRBJ1-5
CASSEGVGDSNQPQHF
>TRBV27|.|TRBJ2-7
CASSSAGVVYYEQYF
>TRBV21-1|once|TRBJ2-2
CASSIRGLNTGELFF
>TRBV7-9|few|TRBJ2-2
CASSLAGTGELFF
>TRBV19|once|TRBJ2-1
CASSPLAGGDPNEQFF
>TRBV30|.|TRBJ1-6
CAWSEDRGGPLHF
>TRBV25-1|.|TRBJ2-7
CASSLEGGFYEQYF
>TRBV7-9|.|TRBJ2-3
CASGDEGVGTDTQYF
>TRBV10-3|.|TRBJ2-3
CAISGPAGESTDTQYF
>TRBV13|.|TRBJ1-4
CASSPTGTGAEKLFF
>TRBV10-2|few|TRBJ2-2
CASSGGRDTGELFF
>TRBV7-3|once|TRBJ2-2
CASSLGTGLAGAGELFF
>TRBV19|.|TRBJ1-2
CASSIDRSTGDGYTF
>TRBV5-1|.|TRBJ1-2
CASSLVPGTGGVYTF
>TRBV11-3|.|TRBJ1-1
CASSADRLTEAFF
>TRBV2|.|TRBJ1-5
CASLRDRGHQPQHF
>TRBV10-3|.|TRBJ1-1
CAISESLIGGTEAFF
>TRBV5-5|.|TRBJ2-1
CASSLGLASDEQFF
>TRBV19|.|TRBJ2-3
CASRRGSTDTQYF
>TRBV6-1|.|TRBJ1-1
CATKLRQPMNTEAFF
>TRBV5-1|.|TRBJ1-1
CASSLLQGRDTEAFF
>TRBV5-4|.|TRBJ1-1
CASSLAGQGNTEAFF
>TRBV9|.|TRBJ2-7
CASSVRQGNYEQYF
>TRBV18|.|TRBJ2-3
CASSAVSVSTDTQYF
>TRBV5-6|.|TRBJ1-2
CASSIPGQDYGYTF
>TRBV7-3|.|TRBJ2-3
CASSDPQGVPDTQYF
>TRBV5-4|.|TRBJ1-1
CASSATRDAIAEAFF
>TRBV5-1|.|TRBJ2-1
CASSTQGRAGGRNEQFF
>TRBV19|.|TRBJ1-4
CASSSSGYRDADEKLFF
>TRBV9|.|TRBJ1-1
CASSAPKAGGDTEAFF
>TRBV2|.|TRBJ2-3
CASAEYSPTDTQYF
>TRBV28|.|TRBJ1-5
CASINGGGNQPQHF
>TRBV15|.|TRBJ2-1
CATSGRDILSYNEQFF
>TRBV27|.|TRBJ1-2
CASSYSSNYGYTF
>TRBV6-6|.|TRBJ2-1
CASSPRIAGGYNEQFF
>TRBV18|.|TRBJ1-1
CASSPRDRVRTEAFF
>TRBV27|once|TRBJ2-3
CATSPGAGETSTDTQYF
>TRBV6-5|.|TRBJ1-1
CASRPRTGSAFF
>TRBV4-2|few|TRBJ2-7
CASSQEKRGAYEQYF
>TRBV6-1|.|TRBJ1-1
CASSEAGQGVGAFF
>TRBV10-3|.|TRBJ1-2
CAIKSDRQAPNYGYTF
>TRBV10-3|.|TRBJ1-5
CAISESRQGNQPQHF
>TRBV5-1|.|TRBJ2-1
CASSLRGTSVPFEQFF
>TRBV18|.|TRBJ2-7
CASSPGGGSYEQYF
>TRBV6-5|.|TRBJ2-7
CASSTGQLRGQYF
>TRBV18|.|TRBJ1-4
CASSPNRDISNEKLFF
>TRBV14|.|TRBJ1-3
CASSQAWGDTIYF
>TRBV10-3|once|TRBJ2-7
CGCKTSGSAEQYF